Below are 11 T cell receptor beta chains sequenced from a single sample in a study of CD8 T cells in ankylosing spondylitis. TCRdb ran MiXCR on the 5' RACE reads and lists one entry per CDR3 protein. The sample has approximately 220,000 distinct CDR3 sequences, 20% to 30% seen once; the top ten hold just over 6.5%. Sequencing was performed on blood, either unsorted or a sorted T cell fraction (not recorded which). The receptor source for this set is a male donor with ankylosing spondylitis or in good health (not recorded which).

This clonotype was picked up a small number of times. DNA of the CDR3: TGCGCCAGCAGCGTGGGACAGGGGCTCCAAGAGACCCAGTACTTC. Protein sequence: CASSVGQGLQETQYF. This sequence joins TRBV5-1 and TRBJ2-5; 10 nucleotides match TRBD1. Germline assignment: CDR1 SGHRS and CDR2 YFSETQ. The trim removed 4 bases at V and 1 base at J, leaving 4 bases unmatched. This CDR3 contains 15 residues.

The table lists this clonotype with many counts. This rearrangement joins TRBV5-6 to TRBJ1-2; D might be TRBD1 (6 bases). Trimming left V 1 base short and J 3 bases short, with 7 bases between. The CDR3 covers 13 residues. Germline assignment: CDR1 SGHDT and CDR2 YYEEEE. In DNA form, the CDR3 reads TGTGCCAGCAGCTTGCAGGGGCACTATGGCTACACCTTC. Its translation is CASSLQGHYGYTF.

The chain has TRBV7-2 and TRBJ1-5; TRBD1 is a possible D gene (6 bases). The CDR3 has 14 residues. CDR1 SGHTA and CDR2 FQGNSA come from the germline V gene. Trimming removed 5 bases from V and 4 bases from J, with 12 bases in between. The CDR3 DNA follows: TGTGCCAGCAGCCAACAGCAGGGGAATCAGCCCCAGCATTTT. Its protein product is CASSQQQGNQPQHF.

This clonotype was recorded at least ten times. The chain employs TRBV5-6 and TRBJ2-5; D uncertain. Germline CDR1 and CDR2: SGHDT and YYEEEE. V lost 0 bases to trimming and J lost 2 bases, with 5 bases between them. The CDR3 covers 13 residues. The CDR3 loop reads CASSLGRQETQYF. The CDR3 DNA reads as TGTGCCAGCAGCTTGGGACGTCAAGAGACCCAGTACTTC.

This clonotype was detected many times. The chain couples TRBV2 to TRBJ1-1; D is unclear. V shed 4 bases and J shed 3 bases, with 9 bases lying between them. The germline V gene encodes CDR1 SNHLY and CDR2 FYNNEI. CDR3 size: 13 residues. As DNA, the CDR3 is TGTGCCAGCAGTGTGGACGGAGACACTGAAGCTTTCTTT. Protein sequence: CASSVDGDTEAFF.

This clonotype was counted a few times. The gene calls are TRBV12-3 or TRBV12-4 and TRBJ2-7, with D possibly TRBD2 on 6 matching bases. CDR3 size: 14 residues. V lost 2 bases, J lost 4 bases, and 12 bases lay in between. As DNA, the CDR3 is TGTGCCAGCAGTTTAAGGGCAGGGAGGTACGAGCAGTACTTC. It codes for CASSLRAGRYEQYF.

This clonotype was counted at least ten times. The V gene is TRBV7-9, the J gene TRBJ1-1, with D uncertain. The CDR3 consists of 14 residues. Germline loops: CDR1 SEHNR, CDR2 FQNEAQ (reference sequence). V lost 5 bases to trimming and J lost 3 bases, with 13 bases between them. CDR3 amino acids: CASSELSADTEAFF. The CDR3 DNA sequence: TGTGCCAGCAGCGAGCTTTCCGCGGACACTGAAGCTTTCTTT.

The chain uses TRBV20-1 and TRBJ1-1; no clear D. CDR1 is DFQATT and CDR2 is SNEGSKA in the germline V gene (reference sequence). Between the trimmed V and J ends, which lost 3 bases and 6 bases, there was a span of 8 bases. The CDR3 totals 11 residues. The CDR3 loop reads CSARFASEAFF. CDR3 DNA: TGCAGTGCTAGGTTTGCTTCTGAAGCTTTCTTT.

The rearrangement uses TRBV29-1 and TRBJ2-3, with D uncertain. The CDR3 has 13 amino acids. Germline lookup yields CDR1 SQVTM and CDR2 ANQGSEA. CDR3 amino acids: CSTKSPSTDTQYF. CDR3 nucleotides: TGCAGTACGAAGTCCCCAAGCACAGATACGCAGTATTTT.

This chain joins TRBV29-1 and TRBJ1-1; D unresolved. Between the trimmed V and J ends, which lost 4 bases and 0 bases, there was a span of 9 bases. CDR1 is SQVTM, CDR2 ANQGSEA, per germline. This CDR3 is 13 amino acids long. CDR3 protein: CSVVSQLNTEAFF. Written as DNA, the CDR3 is TGCAGCGTTGTATCACAGCTGAACACTGAAGCTTTCTTT.

This chain connects TRBV12-3 or TRBV12-4 to TRBJ2-1, with 12 bases lining up with TRBD2. The CDR3 is 15 amino acids. V lost 6 bases, J lost 4 bases, and 4 bases stayed unmatched. DNA for the CDR3: TGTGCCAGCAGGGCCCTAGCGGGAGGGTACAATGAGCAGTTCTTC. As protein: CASRALAGGYNEQFF.